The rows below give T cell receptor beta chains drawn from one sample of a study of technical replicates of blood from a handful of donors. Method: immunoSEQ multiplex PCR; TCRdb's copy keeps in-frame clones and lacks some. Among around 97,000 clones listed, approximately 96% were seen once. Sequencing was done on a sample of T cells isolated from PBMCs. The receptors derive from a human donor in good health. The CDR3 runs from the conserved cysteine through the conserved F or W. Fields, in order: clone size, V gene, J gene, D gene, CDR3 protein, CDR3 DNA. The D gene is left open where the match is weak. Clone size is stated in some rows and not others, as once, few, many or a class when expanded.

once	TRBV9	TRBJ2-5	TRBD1	CASSAGQGETQYF	TGTGCCAGCAGCGCGGGACAGGGGGAGACCCAGTACTTC
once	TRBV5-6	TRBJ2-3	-	CASSLKQGFGGNTDTQYF	TGTGCCAGCAGCTTGAAACAGGGGTTCGGCGGGAACACAGATACGCAGTATTTT
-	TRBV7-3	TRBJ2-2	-	CASSLEARNTGELFF	TGTGCCAGCAGCTTAGAGGCTAGAAACACCGGGGAGCTGTTTTTT
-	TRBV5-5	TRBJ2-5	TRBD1	CASSFRDREGGETQYF	TGTGCCAGCAGCTTCCGGGACAGGGAAGGTGGGGAGACCCAGTACTTC
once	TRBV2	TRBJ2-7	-	CASSESGGTYEQYF	TGTGCCAGCAGTGAGTCGGGCGGGACCTACGAGCAGTACTTC
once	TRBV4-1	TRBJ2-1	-	CASSQVRGNEQFF	TGCGCCAGCAGCCAAGTGCGCGGAAATGAGCAGTTCTTC
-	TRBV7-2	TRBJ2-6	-	CASSVQGIGANVLTF	TGTGCCAGCAGCGTACAGGGAATTGGGGCCAACGTCCTGACTTTC
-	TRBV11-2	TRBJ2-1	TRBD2	CASSLGVTSGIGEQFF	TGTGCCAGCAGCTTAGGGGTGACTAGCGGGATCGGTGAGCAGTTCTTC
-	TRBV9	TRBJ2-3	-	CASSTTAAVTDTQYF	TGTGCCAGCAGTACGACTGCGGCGGTCACAGATACGCAGTATTTT
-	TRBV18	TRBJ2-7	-	CASSPQGGIGYEQYF	TGTGCCAGCTCACCACAGGGCGGGATTGGCTACGAGCAGTACTTC
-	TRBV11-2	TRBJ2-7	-	CASSPRRIYEQYF	TGTGCCAGCAGCCCTAGGAGAATATACGAGCAGTACTTC
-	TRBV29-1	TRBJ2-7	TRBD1	CSVGQGRDEQYF	TGCAGCGTCGGACAGGGAAGGGACGAGCAGTACTTC
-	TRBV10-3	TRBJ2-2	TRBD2	CAISGTTYTGELFF	TGTGCCATCAGCGGGACTACCTACACCGGGGAGCTGTTTTTT
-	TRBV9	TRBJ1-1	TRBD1	CASSVRDRNTEAFF	TGTGCCAGCAGCGTCCGGGACAGGAACACTGAAGCTTTCTTT
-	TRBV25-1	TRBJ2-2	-	CASSERRPAGSGELFF	TGTGCCAGCAGTGAAAGAAGACCCGCGGGCTCCGGGGAGCTGTTTTTT
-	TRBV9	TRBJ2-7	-	CASSPLLASYEQYF	TGTGCCAGCAGCCCCCTACTAGCTTCCTACGAGCAGTACTTC
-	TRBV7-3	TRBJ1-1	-	CASSLGHSNTEAFF	TGTGCCAGCAGCTTGGGACACTCGAACACTGAAGCTTTCTTT
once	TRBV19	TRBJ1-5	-	CASSPIRQDYSNQPQHF	TGTGCCAGTAGTCCCATACGGCAGGATTATAGCAATCAGCCCCAGCATTTT
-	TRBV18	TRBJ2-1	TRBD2	CASSPVSGRAYNEQFF	TGTGCCAGCTCACCGGTTAGCGGGAGGGCCTACAATGAGCAGTTCTTC
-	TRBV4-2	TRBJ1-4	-	CASSQDEGAGEKLFF	TGTGCCAGCAGCCAAGATGAAGGGGCGGGGGAAAAACTGTTTTTT
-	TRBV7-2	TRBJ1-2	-	CASSFSQQVNYGYTF	TGTGCCAGCAGCTTTTCTCAACAGGTTAACTATGGCTACACCTTC
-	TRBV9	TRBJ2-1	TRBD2	CASSVTSGSGDEQFF	TGTGCCAGCAGCGTAACTAGCGGGAGTGGGGATGAGCAGTTCTTC
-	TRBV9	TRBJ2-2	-	CASSAGGRELFF	TGTGCCAGCAGCGCAGGGGGGAGGGAGCTGTTTTTT
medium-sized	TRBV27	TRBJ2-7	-	CASSGGDGYEQYF	TGTGCCAGCAGCGGGGGAGACGGCTACGAGCAGTACTTC
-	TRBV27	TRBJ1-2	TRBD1	CASSPPGQGAGYTF	TGTGCCAGCAGTCCCCCGGGACAGGGGGCTGGCTACACCTTC
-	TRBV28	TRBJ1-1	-	CASSSLGEGTEAFF	TGTGCCAGCAGTTCACTCGGGGAGGGCACTGAAGCTTTCTTT
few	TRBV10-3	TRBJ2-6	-	CAISDSSGANVLTF	TGTGCCATCAGTGACAGCTCTGGGGCCAACGTCCTGACTTTC
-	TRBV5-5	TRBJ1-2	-	CASSLAQGKGGYTF	TGTGCCAGCAGCTTGGCGCAGGGAAAAGGGGGCTACACCTTC
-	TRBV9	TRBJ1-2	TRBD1	CASSEGQNYGYTF	TGTGCCAGCAGCGAGGGACAGAACTATGGCTACACCTTC
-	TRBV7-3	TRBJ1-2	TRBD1	CASSSQDRGDYGYTF	TGTGCCAGCAGCTCCCAGGACAGGGGCGACTATGGCTACACCTTC
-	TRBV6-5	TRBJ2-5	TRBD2	CASTPGLALETQYF	TGTGCCAGCACTCCGGGACTAGCGTTAGAGACCCAGTACTTC
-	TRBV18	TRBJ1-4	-	CASSPSPGETEKLFF	TGTGCCAGCTCGCCCTCTCCGGGGGAGACTGAAAAACTGTTTTTT
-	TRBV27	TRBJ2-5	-	CASSFASEETQYF	TGTGCCAGCAGTTTCGCGAGCGAAGAGACCCAGTACTTC
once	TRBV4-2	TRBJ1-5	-	CASSQGPNQPQHF	TGTGCCAGCAGCCAAGGGCCAAATCAGCCCCAGCATTTT
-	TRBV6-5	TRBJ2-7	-	CASSSLGEQYF	TGTGCCAGCAGTTCCCTAGGAGAGCAGTACTTC
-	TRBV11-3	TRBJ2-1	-	CASSGYAGVTYNEQFF	TGTGCCAGCAGCGGGTATGCCGGGGTAACCTACAATGAGCAGTTCTTC
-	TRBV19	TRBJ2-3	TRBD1	CASSIGGTGGGYTQYF	TGTGCCAGTAGTATTGGAGGGACAGGGGGTGGATATACGCAGTATTTT
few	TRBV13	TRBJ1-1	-	CASSFSTGNTEAFF	TGTGCCAGCAGCTTTTCCACCGGTAACACTGAAGCTTTCTTT
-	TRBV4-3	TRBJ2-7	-	CASSQEITSEQYF	TGCGCCAGCAGCCAAGAGATAACCAGCGAGCAGTACTTC
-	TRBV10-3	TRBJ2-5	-	CANHRVQETQYF	TGTGCCAATCACAGAGTACAGGAGACCCAGTACTTC
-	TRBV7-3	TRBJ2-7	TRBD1	CASSLGRDRLDEQYF	TGTGCCAGCAGCTTGGGCCGGGACAGGCTGGACGAGCAGTACTTC
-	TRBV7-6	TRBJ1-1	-	CASSLDIMNTEAFF	TGTGCCAGCAGCCTAGACATCATGAACACTGAAGCTTTCTTT
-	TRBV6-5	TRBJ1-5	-	CASSSNLDQPQHF	TGTGCCAGCAGTAGTAACTTAGATCAGCCCCAGCATTTT